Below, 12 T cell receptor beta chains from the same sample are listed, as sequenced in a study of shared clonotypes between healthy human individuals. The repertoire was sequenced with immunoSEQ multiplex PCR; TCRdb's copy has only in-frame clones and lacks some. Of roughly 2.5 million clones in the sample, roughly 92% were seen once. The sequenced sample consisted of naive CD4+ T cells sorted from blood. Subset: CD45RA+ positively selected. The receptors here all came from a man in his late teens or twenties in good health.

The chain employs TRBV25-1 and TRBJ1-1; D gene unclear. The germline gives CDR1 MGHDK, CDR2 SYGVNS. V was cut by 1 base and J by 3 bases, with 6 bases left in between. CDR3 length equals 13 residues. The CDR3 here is CASSESGDTEAFF. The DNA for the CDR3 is TGTGCCAGCAGTGAATCTGGGGACACTGAAGCTTTCTTT. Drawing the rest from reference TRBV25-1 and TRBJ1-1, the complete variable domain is EADIYQTPRYLVIGTGKKITLECSQTMGHDKMYWYQQDPGMELHLIHYSYGVNSTEKGDLSSESTVSRIRTEHFPLTLESARPSHTSQYLCASSESGDTEAFFGQGTRLTVV.

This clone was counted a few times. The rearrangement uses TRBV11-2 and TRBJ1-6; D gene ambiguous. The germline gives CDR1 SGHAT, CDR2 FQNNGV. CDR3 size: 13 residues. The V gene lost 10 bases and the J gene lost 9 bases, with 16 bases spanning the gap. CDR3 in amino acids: CAISPEQRSPLHF. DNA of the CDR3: TGTGCCATTAGCCCGGAACAGCGTTCACCCCTCCACTTT. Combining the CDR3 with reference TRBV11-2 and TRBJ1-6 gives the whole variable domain EAGVAQSPRYKIIEKRQSVAFWCNPISGHATLYWYQQILGQGPKLLIQFQNNGVVDDSQLPKDRFSAERLKGVDSTLKIQPAKLEDSAVYLCAISPEQRSPLHFGNGTRLTVT.

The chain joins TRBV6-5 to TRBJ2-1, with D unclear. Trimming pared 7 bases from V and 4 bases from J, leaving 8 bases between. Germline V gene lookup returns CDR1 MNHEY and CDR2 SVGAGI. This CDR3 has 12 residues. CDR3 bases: TGTGCCAGCACCTCCCAATACAATGAGCAGTTCTTC. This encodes CASTSQYNEQFF.

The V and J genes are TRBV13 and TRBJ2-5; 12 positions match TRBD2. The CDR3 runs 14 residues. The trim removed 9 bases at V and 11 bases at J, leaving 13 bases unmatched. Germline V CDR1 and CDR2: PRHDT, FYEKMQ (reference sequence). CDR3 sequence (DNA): TGTGCCAGTCGGACTAGCGGGGTACTACGGGAGCAGTACTTC. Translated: CASRTSGVLREQYF.

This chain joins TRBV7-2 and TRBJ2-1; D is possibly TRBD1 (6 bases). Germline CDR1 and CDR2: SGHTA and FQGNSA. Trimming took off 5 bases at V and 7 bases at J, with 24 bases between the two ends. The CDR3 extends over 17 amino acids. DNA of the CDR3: TGTGCCAGCAGCCCATTTCTCTCCGGGACAACACATAATGAGCAGTTCTTC. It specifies CASSPFLSGTTHNEQFF.

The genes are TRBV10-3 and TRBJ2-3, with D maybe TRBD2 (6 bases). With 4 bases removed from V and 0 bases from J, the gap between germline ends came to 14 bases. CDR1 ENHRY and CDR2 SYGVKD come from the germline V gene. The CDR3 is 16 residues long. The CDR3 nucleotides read TGTGCCATCAGTGCAGCAGGACTATCAAGCACAGATACGCAGTATTTT. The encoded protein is CAISAAGLSSTDTQYF.

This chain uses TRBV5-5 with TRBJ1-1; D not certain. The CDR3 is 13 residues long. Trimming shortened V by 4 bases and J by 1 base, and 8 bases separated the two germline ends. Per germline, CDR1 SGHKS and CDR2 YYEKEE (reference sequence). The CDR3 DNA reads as TGTGCCAGCAGCCCTCAGCAGAACACTGAAGCTTTCTTT. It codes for CASSPQQNTEAFF.

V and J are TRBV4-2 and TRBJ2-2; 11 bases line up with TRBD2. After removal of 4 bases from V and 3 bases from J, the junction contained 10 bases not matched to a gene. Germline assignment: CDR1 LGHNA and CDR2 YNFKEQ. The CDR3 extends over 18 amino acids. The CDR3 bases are TGTGCCAGCAGCCGACGAAGTAGCGGGGGGGCGGACACCGGGGAGCTGTTTTTT. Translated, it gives CASSRRSSGGADTGELFF.

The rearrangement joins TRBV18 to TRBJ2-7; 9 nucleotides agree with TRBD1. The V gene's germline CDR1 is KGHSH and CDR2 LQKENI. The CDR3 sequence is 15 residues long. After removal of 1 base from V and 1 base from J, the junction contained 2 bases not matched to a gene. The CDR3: CASSPLGTGSYEQYF. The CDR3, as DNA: TGTGCCAGCTCACCACTCGGGACAGGGTCCTACGAGCAGTACTTC.

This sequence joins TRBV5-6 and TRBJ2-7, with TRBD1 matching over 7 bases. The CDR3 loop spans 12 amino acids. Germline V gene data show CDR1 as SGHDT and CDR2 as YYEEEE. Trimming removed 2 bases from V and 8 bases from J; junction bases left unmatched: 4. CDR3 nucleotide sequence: TGTGCCAGCAGCTTAGGACAGGCCCAGCAGTACTTC. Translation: CASSLGQAQQYF.

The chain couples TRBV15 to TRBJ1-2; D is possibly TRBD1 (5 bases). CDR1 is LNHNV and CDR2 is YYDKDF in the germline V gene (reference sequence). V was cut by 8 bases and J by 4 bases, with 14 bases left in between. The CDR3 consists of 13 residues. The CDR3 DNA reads TGTGCCACCCGGGGACGGATTCCCTATGGCTACACCTTC. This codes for CATRGRIPYGYTF.

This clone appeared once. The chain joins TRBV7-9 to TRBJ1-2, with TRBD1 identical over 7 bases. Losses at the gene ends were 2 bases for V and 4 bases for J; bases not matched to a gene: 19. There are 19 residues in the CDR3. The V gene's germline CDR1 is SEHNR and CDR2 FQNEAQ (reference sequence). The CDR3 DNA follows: TGTGCCAGCAGCTTACTTAACAGGGGACCTGAGGGCCCCCCCTATGGCTACACCTTC. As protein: CASSLLNRGPEGPPYGYTF.